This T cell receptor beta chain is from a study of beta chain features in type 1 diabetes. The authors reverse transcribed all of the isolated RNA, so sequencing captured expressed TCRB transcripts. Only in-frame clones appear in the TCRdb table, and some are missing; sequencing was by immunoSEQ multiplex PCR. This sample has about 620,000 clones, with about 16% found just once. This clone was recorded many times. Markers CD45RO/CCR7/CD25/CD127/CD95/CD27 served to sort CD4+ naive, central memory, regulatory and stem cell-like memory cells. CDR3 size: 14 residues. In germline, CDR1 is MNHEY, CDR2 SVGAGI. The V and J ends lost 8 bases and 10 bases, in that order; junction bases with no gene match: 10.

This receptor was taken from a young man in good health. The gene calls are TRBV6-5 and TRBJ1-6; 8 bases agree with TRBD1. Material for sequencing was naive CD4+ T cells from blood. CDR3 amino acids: CASGRQGRGSPLHF. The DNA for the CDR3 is TGTGCCAGCGGGCGACAGGGGAGGGGATCACCCCTCCACTTT.